This TCR beta chain was sequenced during a study of cytomegalovirus exposure and HLA in healthy donors. Findings and limits, study-wide: An analysis done earlier found most TCR beta V segments productive about 90% or about 30% of the time. Analyses of presence and absence presupposed an approximately uniform sequencing depth across donors. Among TCR beta chains, those listed as cytomegalovirus-associated numbered about 160.

The V gene's germline CDR1 is LNHNV and CDR2 YYDKDF (reference sequence). Trimming left V 0 bases short and J 2 bases short, with 11 bases between. The CDR3 totals 15 residues. With regard to this clone: As yet, its antigen is unknown.

PCR amplification relied on 60 Vbeta primers (plus 13 Jbeta primers). The table came from immunoSEQ multiplex PCR; TCRdb's copy has only in-frame clones and leaves some out. The data show about 160,000 clones, 75% to 90% seen once. This sequence originates from a woman aged 18-29 years in good health and CMV-seronegative. This chain uses TRBV15 with TRBJ2-7, with a weak D call TRBD1 (6 bases). The sequencing input was PBMCs. For the CDR3, the DNA is TGTGCCACCAGCAGAGACCAGGGGAAACCCTACGAGCAGTACTTC. This gives the protein CATSRDQGKPYEQYF.